This T cell receptor (beta chain) is drawn from a study of T cells in localized non-small cell lung cancer. This CDR3 is built from 13 residues. With 6 bases removed from V and 5 bases from J, the gap between germline ends came to 14 bases. Germline loops: CDR1 KGHSH, CDR2 LQKENI. Sequenced by immunoSEQ multiplex PCR; TCRdb stores in-frame clones only, minus some. There are 20,000 to 25,000 clones in the sample; 88% occur only once, and about 9.7% lies in the top ten. Notes on this clone: Its target is not known.

Study results and caveats: Uninvolved neighboring lung showed the greatest T cell clonality, exceeding tumor. Heterogeneity stays possible, as sequencing covered only one tumor region. Appearance in adjacent lung was seen for a median approximately 60 of the top 100 tumor clones.

The specimen was peripheral blood mononuclear cells, collected before any cancer treatment. V and J are TRBV18 and TRBJ2-7; no definite D call. The TCR comes from a woman aged 40-69 years with stage III lung adenocarcinoma. The CDR3 spells CASSPGVFDEQYF. The CDR3 DNA sequence: TGTGCCAGCTCGCCCGGAGTTTTCGACGAGCAGTACTTC. Variable domain in full (rest from reference TRBV18 and TRBJ2-7): NAGVMQNPRHLVRRRGQEARLRCSPMKGHSHVYWYRQLPEEGLKFMVYLQKENIIDESGMPKERFSAEFPKEGPSILRIQQVVRGDSAAYFCASSPGVFDEQYFGPGTRLTVT.